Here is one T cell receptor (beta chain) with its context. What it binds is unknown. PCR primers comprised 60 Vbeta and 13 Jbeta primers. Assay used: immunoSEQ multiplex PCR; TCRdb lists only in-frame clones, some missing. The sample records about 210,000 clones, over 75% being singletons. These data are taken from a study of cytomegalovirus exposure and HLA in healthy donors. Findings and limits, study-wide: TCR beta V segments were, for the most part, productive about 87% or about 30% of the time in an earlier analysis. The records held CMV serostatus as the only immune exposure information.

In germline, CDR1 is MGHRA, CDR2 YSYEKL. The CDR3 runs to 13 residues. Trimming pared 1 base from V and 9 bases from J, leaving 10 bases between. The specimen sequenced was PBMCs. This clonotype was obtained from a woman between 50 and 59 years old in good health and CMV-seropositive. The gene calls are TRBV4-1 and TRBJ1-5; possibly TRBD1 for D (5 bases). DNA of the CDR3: TGCGCCAGCAGCCAAGTCGGGGGTTCGCCCCAGCATTTT. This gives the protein CASSQVGGSPQHF.